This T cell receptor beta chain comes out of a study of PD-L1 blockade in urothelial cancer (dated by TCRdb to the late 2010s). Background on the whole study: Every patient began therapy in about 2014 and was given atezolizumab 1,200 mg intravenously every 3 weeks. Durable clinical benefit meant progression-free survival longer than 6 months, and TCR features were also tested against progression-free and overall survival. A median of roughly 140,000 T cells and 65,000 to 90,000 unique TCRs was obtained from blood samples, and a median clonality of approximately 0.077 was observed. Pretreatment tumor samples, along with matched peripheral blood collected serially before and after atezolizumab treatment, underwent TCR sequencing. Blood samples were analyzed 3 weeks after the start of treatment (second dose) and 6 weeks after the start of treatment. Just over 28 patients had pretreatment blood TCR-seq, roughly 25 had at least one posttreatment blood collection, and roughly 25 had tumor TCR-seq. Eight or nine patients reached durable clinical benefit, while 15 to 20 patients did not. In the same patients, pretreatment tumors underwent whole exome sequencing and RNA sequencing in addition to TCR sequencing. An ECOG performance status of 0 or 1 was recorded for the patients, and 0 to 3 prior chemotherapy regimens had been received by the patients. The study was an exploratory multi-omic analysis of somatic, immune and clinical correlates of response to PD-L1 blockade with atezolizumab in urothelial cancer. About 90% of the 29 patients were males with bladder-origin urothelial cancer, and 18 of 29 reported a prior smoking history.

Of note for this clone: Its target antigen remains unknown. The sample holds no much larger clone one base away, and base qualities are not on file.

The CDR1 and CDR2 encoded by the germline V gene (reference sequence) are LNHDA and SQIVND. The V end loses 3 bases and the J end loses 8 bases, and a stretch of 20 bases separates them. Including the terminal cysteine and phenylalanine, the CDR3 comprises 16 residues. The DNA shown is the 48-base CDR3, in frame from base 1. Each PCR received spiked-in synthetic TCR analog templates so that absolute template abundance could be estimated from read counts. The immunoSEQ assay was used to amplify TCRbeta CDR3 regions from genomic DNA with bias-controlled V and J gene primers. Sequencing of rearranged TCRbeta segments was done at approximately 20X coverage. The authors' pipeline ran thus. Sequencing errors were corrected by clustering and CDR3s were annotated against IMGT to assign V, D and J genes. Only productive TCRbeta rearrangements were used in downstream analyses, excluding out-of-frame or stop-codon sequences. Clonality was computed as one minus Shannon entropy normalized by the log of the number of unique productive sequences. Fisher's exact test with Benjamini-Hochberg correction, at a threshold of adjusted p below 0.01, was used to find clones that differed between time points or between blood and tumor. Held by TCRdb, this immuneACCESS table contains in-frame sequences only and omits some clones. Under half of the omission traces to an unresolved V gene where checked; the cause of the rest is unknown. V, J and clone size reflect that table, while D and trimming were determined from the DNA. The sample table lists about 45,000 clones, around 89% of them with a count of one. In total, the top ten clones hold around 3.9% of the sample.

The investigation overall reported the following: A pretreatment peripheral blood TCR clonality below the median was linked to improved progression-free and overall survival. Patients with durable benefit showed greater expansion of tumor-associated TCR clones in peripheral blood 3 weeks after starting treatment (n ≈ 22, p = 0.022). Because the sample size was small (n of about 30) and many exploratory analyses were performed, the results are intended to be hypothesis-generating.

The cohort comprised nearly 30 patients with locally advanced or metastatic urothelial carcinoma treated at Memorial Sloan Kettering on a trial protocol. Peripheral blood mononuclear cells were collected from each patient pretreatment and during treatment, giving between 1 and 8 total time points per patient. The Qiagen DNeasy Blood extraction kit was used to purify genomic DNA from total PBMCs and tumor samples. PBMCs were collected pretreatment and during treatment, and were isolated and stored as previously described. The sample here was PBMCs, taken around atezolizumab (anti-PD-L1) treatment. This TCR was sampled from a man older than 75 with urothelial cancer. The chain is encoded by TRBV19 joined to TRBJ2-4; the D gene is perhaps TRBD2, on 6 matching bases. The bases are TGTGCCAGTAGTATTTCGGGAGCCGGGAGTTGGGACATTCAGTACTTC. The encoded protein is CASSISGAGSWDIQYF.